The rows below give T cell receptor beta chains drawn from one sample of a study of cytomegalovirus exposure and HLA in healthy donors. Profiled with immunoSEQ multiplex PCR; TCRdb holds only in-frame clones, not every one. The sample includes 140,000 or so clones, nearly 90% of them seen just once. Sequencing was done on a sample of PBMCs. Source of these receptors: a woman younger than 30 in good health and CMV-seropositive. Both conserved end residues are part of each CDR3. The order of the fields is D gene, V gene, J gene, clone size, CDR3 protein, CDR3 DNA. The D gene is left open where the match is weak. Rows may omit the clone size; those that give it use once, few, many or a size class.

D: .; V: TRBV5-6; J: TRBJ2-5; size: .; CDR3: CASSLRKQWETQYF; DNA: TGTGCCAGCAGCTTACGGAAACAGTGGGAGACCCAGTACTTC
D: .; V: TRBV6-5; J: TRBJ1-6; size: .; CDR3: CASSLRAGANSPLHF; DNA: TGTGCCAGCAGCCTCAGGGCAGGGGCTAATTCACCCCTCCACTTT
D: TRBD1; V: TRBV18; J: TRBJ2-7; size: .; CDR3: CASSPQGQGYEQYF; DNA: TGTGCCAGCTCACCACAAGGACAGGGCTACGAGCAGTACTTC
D: .; V: TRBV7-2; J: TRBJ2-6; size: .; CDR3: CASSLDLGLNSGANVLTF; DNA: TGTGCCAGCAGCTTAGACCTGGGCCTCAACTCTGGGGCCAACGTCCTGACTTTC
D: .; V: TRBV29-1; J: TRBJ1-2; size: .; CDR3: CSVGGGANYGYTF; DNA: TGCAGCGTTGGGGGGGGAGCCAACTATGGCTACACCTTC
D: TRBD1; V: TRBV9; J: TRBJ2-2; size: .; CDR3: CASSVRTGANTGELFF; DNA: TGTGCCAGCAGCGTCAGGACAGGGGCGAACACCGGGGAGCTGTTTTTT
D: TRBD1; V: TRBV6-5; J: TRBJ1-5; size: .; CDR3: CASSLSDRVGQPQHF; DNA: TGTGCCAGCAGTTTATCTGACAGGGTGGGTCAGCCCCAGCATTTT
D: TRBD2; V: TRBV6-8; J: TRBJ2-7; size: .; CDR3: CARGQRGEASEQYF; DNA: TGTGCCAGAGGACAGCGGGGGGAGGCTTCCGAGCAGTACTTC
D: TRBD1; V: TRBV28; J: TRBJ2-7; size: .; CDR3: CASSLGTGGHYEQYF; DNA: TGTGCCAGCAGTTTAGGGACAGGGGGCCACTACGAGCAGTACTTC
D: TRBD1; V: TRBV5-1; J: TRBJ1-2; size: .; CDR3: CASSLGQGVDYGYTF; DNA: TGCGCCAGCAGCCTAGGACAGGGGGTGGACTATGGCTACACCTTC
D: TRBD1; V: TRBV19; J: TRBJ1-4; size: .; CDR3: CASSTLDRGREKLFF; DNA: TGTGCCAGTAGTACCCTGGACAGGGGACGTGAAAAACTGTTTTTT
D: .; V: TRBV7-2; J: TRBJ1-3; size: .; CDR3: CASSLGLRTGSGNTIYF; DNA: TGTGCCAGCAGCTTAGGGTTGAGGACTGGATCTGGAAACACCATATATTTT
D: TRBD1; V: TRBV30; J: TRBJ2-5; size: .; CDR3: CAWSGKTGGKRETQYF; DNA: TGTGCCTGGAGTGGCAAGACAGGGGGTAAAAGAGAGACCCAGTACTTC
D: TRBD1; V: TRBV15; J: TRBJ1-1; size: .; CDR3: CATSRPPSGTGGNTEAFF; DNA: TGTGCCACCAGCAGACCCCCTTCGGGGACAGGCGGGAACACTGAAGCTTTCTTT
D: .; V: TRBV7-9; J: TRBJ2-3; size: .; CDR3: CASSFFGGSTDTQYF; DNA: TGTGCCAGCAGCTTTTTCGGCGGAAGCACAGATACGCAGTATTTT
D: .; V: TRBV16; J: TRBJ2-2; size: few; CDR3: CASSQSSRELFF; DNA: TGTGCCAGCAGCCAATCTTCCAGGGAGCTGTTTTTT
D: TRBD1; V: TRBV6-6; J: TRBJ1-5; size: .; CDR3: CASSRPGTGNQPQHF; DNA: TGTGCCAGCAGCCGCCCTGGGACAGGGAATCAGCCCCAGCATTTT
D: .; V: TRBV19; J: TRBJ1-4; size: once; CDR3: CASMRTIQGNEKLFF; DNA: TGTGCCAGTATGCGAACGATACAGGGAAATGAAAAACTGTTTTTT
D: .; V: TRBV2; J: TRBJ2-3; size: .; CDR3: CASSEGSAGTDTQYF; DNA: TGTGCCAGCAGTGAAGGGAGCGCTGGTACAGATACGCAGTATTTT
D: .; V: TRBV5-5; J: TRBJ2-7; size: once; CDR3: CASSSPGHSYEQYF; DNA: TGTGCCAGCAGCTCCCCCGGACACTCCTACGAGCAGTACTTC
D: TRBD1; V: TRBV28; J: TRBJ2-7; size: .; CDR3: CASSTHRGSGEQYF; DNA: TGTGCCAGCAGCACGCACAGGGGGTCCGGCGAGCAGTACTTC
D: .; V: TRBV5-1; J: TRBJ1-1; size: once; CDR3: CASSQGRSEAFF; DNA: TGCGCCAGCAGCCAAGGGAGGTCTGAAGCTTTCTTT
D: .; V: TRBV7-2; J: TRBJ2-7; size: .; CDR3: CASSLAGGTTLLNEQYF; DNA: TGTGCCAGCAGCTTAGCGGGCGGGACCACGCTACTAAACGAGCAGTACTTC
D: TRBD1; V: TRBV5-4; J: TRBJ2-1; size: .; CDR3: CASSPGQGSYNEQFF; DNA: TGTGCCAGCAGCCCGGGACAGGGGTCCTACAATGAGCAGTTCTTC
D: .; V: TRBV11-2; J: TRBJ2-7; size: .; CDR3: CASSLSGSLTTSSYEQYF; DNA: TGTGCCAGCAGCTTATCGGGCAGCCTTACTACTAGCTCCTACGAGCAGTACTTC
D: .; V: TRBV6-5; J: TRBJ2-5; size: .; CDR3: CASSYGGEKETQYF; DNA: TGTGCCAGCAGTTATGGCGGGGAGAAAGAGACCCAGTACTTC
D: .; V: TRBV4-3; J: TRBJ1-3; size: .; CDR3: CASSQDRVAVSGNTIYF; DNA: TGCGCCAGCAGCCAAGATCGGGTGGCAGTCTCTGGAAACACCATATATTTT
D: TRBD1; V: TRBV5-1; J: TRBJ1-2; size: .; CDR3: CASSLGGTANYGYTF; DNA: TGCGCCAGCAGCTTGGGGGGGACAGCTAACTATGGCTACACCTTC
D: TRBD2; V: TRBV5-1; J: TRBJ2-5; size: .; CDR3: CASSPGLGRETQYF; DNA: TGCGCCAGCAGCCCGGGACTAGGGCGGGAGACCCAGTACTTC
D: TRBD1; V: TRBV4-2; J: TRBJ1-2; size: .; CDR3: CASREDRGGGYTF; DNA: TGTGCCAGCAGGGAAGACAGGGGGGGCGGCTACACCTTC
D: TRBD1; V: TRBV6-1; J: TRBJ1-5; size: .; CDR3: CASRTGALNQPQHF; DNA: TGTGCCAGCAGGACAGGGGCTTTAAACCAGCCCCAGCATTTT
D: .; V: TRBV4-2; J: TRBJ1-1; size: .; CDR3: CASSQVGRGNTEAFF; DNA: TGTGCCAGCAGCCAAGTGGGCAGGGGGAACACTGAAGCTTTCTTT
D: .; V: TRBV4-1; J: TRBJ1-5; size: .; CDR3: CASSQDFSSVSAPQHF; DNA: TGCGCCAGCAGCCAAGATTTCAGCAGCGTGAGTGCGCCCCAGCATTTT
D: .; V: TRBV11-2; J: TRBJ2-7; size: once; CDR3: CASSPRWTEVYEQYF; DNA: TGTGCCAGCAGCCCACGATGGACAGAGGTCTACGAGCAGTACTTC
D: .; V: TRBV11-2; J: TRBJ1-6; size: once; CDR3: CASSQRQLSSYNSPLHF; DNA: TGTGCCAGCAGCCAGCGACAGTTGAGCTCCTATAATTCACCCCTCCACTTT
D: .; V: TRBV5-4; J: TRBJ2-2; size: few; CDR3: CAMLQFPNTGELFF; DNA: TGTGCCATGCTACAGTTCCCGAACACCGGGGAGCTGTTTTTT
D: .; V: TRBV2; J: TRBJ1-3; size: .; CDR3: CASGGRDSGNTIYF; DNA: TGTGCCAGCGGGGGCCGGGACTCTGGAAACACCATATATTTT
D: .; V: TRBV10-2; J: TRBJ1-1; size: .; CDR3: CASSEPGDEAFF; DNA: TGCGCCAGCAGTGAACCAGGGGATGAAGCTTTCTTT
D: TRBD2; V: TRBV30; J: TRBJ2-2; size: .; CDR3: CAWSVRDGGAYGELFF; DNA: TGTGCCTGGAGTGTACGGGACGGGGGGGCCTATGGGGAGCTGTTTTTT
D: .; V: TRBV30; J: TRBJ2-3; size: .; CDR3: CAWIRSSSSTDTQYF; DNA: TGTGCCTGGATCAGGTCATCCTCTAGCACAGATACGCAGTATTTT
D: TRBD2; V: TRBV2; J: TRBJ2-3; size: .; CDR3: CASSLPWMGLAGNTDTQYF; DNA: TGTGCCAGCAGCCTCCCGTGGATGGGACTAGCGGGGAACACAGATACGCAGTATTTT
D: .; V: TRBV9; J: TRBJ2-7; size: once; CDR3: CASSPGGTGAYEQYF; DNA: TGTGCCAGCAGCCCCGGGGGGACAGGAGCCTACGAGCAGTACTTC
D: .; V: TRBV4-1; J: TRBJ1-2; size: .; CDR3: CASSHPAAVKGGYTF; DNA: TGCGCCAGCAGCCACCCAGCGGCGGTAAAAGGGGGCTACACCTTC
D: TRBD1; V: TRBV7-2; J: TRBJ2-7; size: .; CDR3: CASSRAPGTGGYEQYF; DNA: TGTGCCAGCAGCAGAGCCCCCGGGACAGGGGGATACGAGCAGTACTTC
D: .; V: TRBV27; J: TRBJ2-3; size: .; CDR3: CASSSLPRIGEVDTQYF; DNA: TGTGCCAGCAGTTCCCTTCCTCGGATTGGGGAGGTGGATACGCAGTATTTT
D: TRBD2; V: TRBV7-6; J: TRBJ2-3; size: once; CDR3: CASSSRLAGGTDTQYF; DNA: TGTGCCAGCAGCTCTCGACTAGCGGGGGGGACAGATACGCAGTATTTT
D: .; V: TRBV14; J: TRBJ2-7; size: .; CDR3: CASSQGGGRILHEQYF; DNA: TGTGCCAGCAGCCAAGGGGGGGGCAGAATACTCCACGAGCAGTACTTC
D: .; V: TRBV27; J: TRBJ2-3; size: few; CDR3: CASSIRGGGTDTQYF; DNA: TGTGCCAGCAGTATCAGGGGAGGGGGCACAGATACGCAGTATTTT
D: TRBD1; V: TRBV5-6; J: TRBJ1-2; size: .; CDR3: CASSWGQAGGYTF; DNA: TGTGCCAGCAGCTGGGGACAGGCCGGTGGCTACACCTTC
D: .; V: TRBV11-2; J: TRBJ1-1; size: .; CDR3: CASSLGLDTEAFF; DNA: TGTGCCAGCAGCTTAGGATTAGACACTGAAGCTTTCTTT
D: TRBD1; V: TRBV7-2; J: TRBJ2-7; size: .; CDR3: CASSLDGTGAYEQYF; DNA: TGTGCCAGCAGCTTAGACGGGACAGGGGCCTACGAGCAGTACTTC
D: TRBD1; V: TRBV14; J: TRBJ2-1; size: .; CDR3: CASSRRQGWNEQFF; DNA: TGTGCCAGCAGCCGAAGACAGGGATGGAATGAGCAGTTCTTC
D: .; V: TRBV6-1; J: TRBJ1-1; size: .; CDR3: CASSAGGITEAFF; DNA: TGTGCCAGCAGTGCAGGAGGGATCACTGAAGCTTTCTTT
D: TRBD2; V: TRBV11-2; J: TRBJ2-3; size: .; CDR3: CASRLAGGRTDTQYF; DNA: TGTGCCAGCAGGTTAGCGGGGGGGCGCACAGATACGCAGTATTTT
D: .; V: TRBV7-9; J: TRBJ1-2; size: .; CDR3: CASSLPHPVWGVPLGYTF; DNA: TGTGCCAGCAGCTTACCTCACCCAGTTTGGGGCGTTCCTCTTGGCTACACCTTC
D: .; V: TRBV7-2; J: TRBJ2-3; size: .; CDR3: CASSSGTPRDTQYF; DNA: TGTGCCAGCAGCTCGGGGACTCCTAGGGATACGCAGTATTTT
D: TRBD2; V: TRBV9; J: TRBJ2-2; size: .; CDR3: CASSGSGGAAGELFF; DNA: TGTGCCAGCAGCGGTAGCGGGGGGGCCGCCGGGGAGCTGTTTTTT
D: .; V: TRBV6-6; J: TRBJ1-1; size: .; CDR3: CASSWTTGLNTEAFF; DNA: TGTGCCAGCAGTTGGACCACAGGGTTGAACACTGAAGCTTTCTTT
D: .; V: TRBV19; J: TRBJ2-3; size: .; CDR3: CASRSGLTDTQYF; DNA: TGTGCCAGTAGAAGCGGGTTAACAGATACGCAGTATTTT